Each of the 10 T cell receptor beta chains below was sequenced from the same sample in a study of vaccination and CD4 T cells after COVID-19. These receptors have no identified antigens. The sample's treatment: roughly 10-day PBMC culture with coronavirus spike peptide pools or control peptides (ViraFEST assay). The assay that was used to sequence DNA from cultured CD4+ T cells was the Oncomine TCR Beta short-read assay. TCRdb independently ran MiXCR on the PCR reads; one entry per CDR3 protein. The sample holds around 17,000 distinct CDR3 sequences, around 75% seen once. Source material: CD4+ T cells from blood, cultured in vitro. The source of these receptors is a human donor who had recovered from COVID-19.

The sample holds one count of this clonotype. The chain is built from TRBV9 and TRBJ2-5, with 10 positions matching TRBD1. Losses at the gene ends were 4 bases for V and 4 bases for J; bases not matched to a gene: 7. In germline, CDR1 is SGDLS, CDR2 YYNGEE. The CDR3 consists of 15 residues. CDR3 sequence (DNA): TGTGCCAGCAGCTGGCTAGGACAGGGGGGAGAGACCCAGTACTTC. Residues: CASSWLGQGGETQYF.

V and J are TRBV24-1 and TRBJ2-5; D perhaps matches TRBD1 (6 bases). Per the germline V gene, CDR1 is KGHDR and CDR2 is SFDVKD. The CDR3 extends over 17 amino acids. The V end lost 2 bases, the J end lost 4 bases, and 19 bases lay between the germline ends. CDR3 in amino acids: CATSDSLGRVRGETQYF. CDR3 nucleotides: TGTGCCACCAGTGATTCCCTGGGGCGGGTCAGGGGAGAGACCCAGTACTTC.

The rearrangement links TRBV11-2 to TRBJ1-5; perhaps TRBD1 as D (5 bases). The V gene lost 5 bases and the J gene lost 5 bases, with 19 bases spanning the gap. Germline CDR1 and CDR2: SGHAT and FQNNGV. CDR3 length: 16 amino acids. The CDR3: CASSHWGGGLDQPQHF. The CDR3 DNA reads TGTGCCAGCAGCCATTGGGGGGGAGGGTTGGATCAGCCCCAGCATTTT.

This chain links TRBV19 with TRBJ2-1; unclear D gene. The CDR3 has 12 residues. V dropped 4 bases and J dropped 12 bases, with 13 bases sitting between them. Per the germline V gene, CDR1 is LNHDA and CDR2 is SQIVND (reference sequence). The CDR3 reads CASSTWSVGQFF. The CDR3 coding sequence is TGTGCCAGTAGTACATGGTCCGTTGGGCAGTTCTTC.

V and J are TRBV2 and TRBJ1-2, with D unclear. CDR1 and CDR2 (germline): SNHLY, FYNNEI. This CDR3 spans 14 amino acids. V was cut by 3 bases and J by 5 bases, with 13 bases left in between. For the CDR3, the DNA is TGTGCCAGCAGTGACGACCAGATCAAGTATGGCTACACCTTC. Translation: CASSDDQIKYGYTF.

This rearrangement joins TRBV27 to TRBJ2-2; 8 nucleotides agree with TRBD2. With V trimmed by 5 bases and J by 5 bases, 1 base remained unmatched. Germline V gene lookup returns CDR1 MNHEY and CDR2 SMNVEV (reference sequence). This CDR3 is built from 13 residues. The DNA of the CDR3 is TGTGCCAGCAGTCGGGGGGGGACCGGGGAGCTGTTTTTT. Translated, it gives CASSRGGTGELFF.

The chain links TRBV7-2 to TRBJ1-5; D perhaps matches TRBD1 (6 bases). V lost 2 bases to trimming and J lost 7 bases, with 24 bases between them. This CDR3 has 18 residues. The germline CDR1 and CDR2 sequences are SGHTA and FQGNSA. CDR3 sequence: CASSLRSGTWGLGQPQHF. The CDR3 DNA reads as TGTGCCAGCAGCTTACGTTCGGGCACCTGGGGGCTAGGGCAGCCCCAGCATTTT. Looking up the rest from reference TRBV7-2 and TRBJ1-5 gives the full variable domain: GAGVSQSPSNKVTEKGKDVELRCDPISGHTALYWYRQSLGQGLEFLIYFQGNSAPDKSGLPSDRFSAERTGGSVSTLTIQRTQQEDSAVYLCASSLRSGTWGLGQPQHFGDGTRLSIL.

The chain joins TRBV12-3 or TRBV12-4 to TRBJ1-2; possible D gene TRBD1, 6 bases. The length of the CDR3 is 13 residues. V gave up 5 bases and J gave up 4 bases, with 11 bases separating them. The CDR3 DNA is TGTGCCAGCAGTCGACTGACAGGCTATGGCTACACCTTC. Amino acids: CASSRLTGYGYTF.

The chain combines TRBV28 with TRBJ1-2; 12 bases line up with TRBD1. The length of the CDR3 is 14 residues. The V gene's germline CDR1 is MDHEN and CDR2 SYDVKM. After removal of 8 bases from V and 5 bases from J, the junction contained 6 bases not matched to a gene. DNA for the CDR3: TGTGCCAGCGAGGGACAGGGGGCGAGTTATGGCTACACCTTC. Its translation is CASEGQGASYGYTF.

This sequence joins TRBV24-1 and TRBJ1-2; D gene unclear. Trimming shortened V by 11 bases and J by 8 bases, and 17 bases separated the two germline ends. Germline CDR1 reads KGHDR; CDR2 reads SFDVKD. The CDR3 runs 12 residues. CDR3 sequence reads: CASTREGEGYTF. DNA of the CDR3: TGTGCCAGTACGCGGGAAGGAGAAGGCTACACCTTC.